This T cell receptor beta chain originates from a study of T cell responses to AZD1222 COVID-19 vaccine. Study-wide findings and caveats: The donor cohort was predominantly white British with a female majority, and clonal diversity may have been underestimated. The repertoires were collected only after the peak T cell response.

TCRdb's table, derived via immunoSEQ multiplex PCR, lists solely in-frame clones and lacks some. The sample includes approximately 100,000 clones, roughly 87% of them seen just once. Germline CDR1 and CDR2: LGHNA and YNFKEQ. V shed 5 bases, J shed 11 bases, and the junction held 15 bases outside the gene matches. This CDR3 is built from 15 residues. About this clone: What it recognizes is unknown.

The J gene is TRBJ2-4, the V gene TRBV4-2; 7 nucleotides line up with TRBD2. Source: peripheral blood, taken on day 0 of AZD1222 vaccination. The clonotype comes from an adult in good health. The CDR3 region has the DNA TGTGCCAGCAGCACCCCTCAGGGACTAACTGGGCTTCAGTACTTC. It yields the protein CASSTPQGLTGLQYF.